This T cell receptor (beta chain) was obtained from a study of blood T cells in healthy people across ages. Study-wide results and caveats: There was a strong correlation between TCR beta diversity and naive T cell percentage. Age advanced and TCR beta diversity per million T cells fell, roughly linearly. It was not possible, with unsorted PBMCs, to conclusively compare naive and antigen-experienced cells. Naive CD4+ cell counts and diversity both ran higher in long-lived than in aged donors.

This clonotype has only a few counts. Its cognate antigen is unknown. The CDR3 extends over 13 amino acids. Looked up from germline, CDR1 is DFQATT and CDR2 is SNEGSKA (reference sequence). V was cut by 4 bases and J by 7 bases, with 14 bases left in between. For the second PCR, which ran for roughly 6 to 11 cycles, a sample-barcoded 5' primer and a J-beta primer mix were used. TCRdb recomputed calls from the 5' RACE reads with MiXCR, one row per CDR3 protein. The sample lists around 1.7 million distinct CDR3 sequences, approximately 28% seen once, with about 8% in the top ten. Sequencing input: blood. This clonotype originated in a woman younger than 45 in good health. The chain couples TRBV20-1 to TRBJ2-1, with a weak D call TRBD2 (5 bases). This CDR3 is CSAKGRTGNEQFF. The CDR3 region has the DNA TGCAGTGCTAAGGGCCGGACGGGAAATGAGCAGTTCTTC.